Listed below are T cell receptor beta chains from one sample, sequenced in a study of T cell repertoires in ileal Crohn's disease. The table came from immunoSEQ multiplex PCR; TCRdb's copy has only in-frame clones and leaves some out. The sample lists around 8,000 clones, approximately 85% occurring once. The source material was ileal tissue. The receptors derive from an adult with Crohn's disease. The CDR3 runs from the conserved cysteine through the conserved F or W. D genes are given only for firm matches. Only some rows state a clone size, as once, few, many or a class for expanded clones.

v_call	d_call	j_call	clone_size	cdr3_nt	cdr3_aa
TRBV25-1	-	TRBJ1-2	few	TGTGCCAGCCGCCCGTACGGGGAAGGCTCTGGCTACACCTTC	CASRPYGEGSGYTF
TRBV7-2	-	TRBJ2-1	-	TGTGCCAGCAGCAGCACATCAAATGAGCAGTTCTTC	CASSSTSNEQFF
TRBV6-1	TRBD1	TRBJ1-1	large	TGTGCCAGCAGCGACAGGGTGGCTGAAGCTTTCTTT	CASSDRVAEAFF
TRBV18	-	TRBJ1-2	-	TGTGCCAGCTCACCACCGGTCGACATATTCTATGGCTACACCTTC	CASSPPVDIFYGYTF
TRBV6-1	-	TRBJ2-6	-	TGTGCCAGCGGGGGTCTTAGGGCCAACGTCCTGACTTTC	CASGGLRANVLTF
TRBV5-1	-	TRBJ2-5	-	TGCGCCAGCAGCTTGGGCGGCACCGCTAGGTCAGAGACCCAGTACTTC	CASSLGGTARSETQYF
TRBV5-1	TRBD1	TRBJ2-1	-	TGCGCCAGCAGCGCGGGGACAGGCGCGGTCTCCGAGCAGTTCTTC	CASSAGTGAVSEQFF
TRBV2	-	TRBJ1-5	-	TGTGCCAGCACTGGAGGGCTGAGCAATCAGCCCCAGCATTTT	CASTGGLSNQPQHF
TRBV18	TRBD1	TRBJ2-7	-	TGTGCCAGCTCACTGGCTTGGGGGACAGGGGCCGAGCAGTACTTC	CASSLAWGTGAEQYF
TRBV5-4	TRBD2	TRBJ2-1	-	TGTGCCAGCAGCGTCGGGACTAGCGGGAGGGCGGTTAGGAATGAGCAGTTCTTC	CASSVGTSGRAVRNEQFF
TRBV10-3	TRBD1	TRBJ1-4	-	TGTGCCATCAGCACCGGGACAGGGGGCGTCGGTGAAAAACTGTTTTTT	CAISTGTGGVGEKLFF
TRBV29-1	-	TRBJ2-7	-	TGCAGCGTTGTACAACACGAGCAGTACTTC	CSVVQHEQYF